This section outlines one T cell receptor (beta chain) sequence together with its context. V was clipped by 5 bases and J by 4 bases; unmatched bases: 15. The CDR3 contains 17 residues. In germline, CDR1 is SEHNR, CDR2 FQNEAQ (reference sequence). This specimen comes from a study of T cell changes during pregnancy in multiple sclerosis. Assay: immunoSEQ multiplex PCR; the TCRdb copy retains only in-frame clones and omits some. The table has under 65,000 clones, about 93% seen once. Sequences were derived from CD8+ T cells from peripheral blood mononuclear cells, sampled in the third trimester of pregnancy. The TCR originated in a female donor with multiple sclerosis, enrolled in a pregnancy study. This chain joins TRBV7-9 and TRBJ1-1; 8 positions agree with TRBD1. The CDR3 DNA sequence: TGTGCCAGCAGCCAAGGAGCCTTAGAACAGGGGGGCACTGAAGCTTTCTTT. Its translation: CASSQGALEQGGTEAFF.